Below are 2 T cell receptor beta chains sequenced from a single sample in a study of blood T cell repertoires in COVID-19. The repertoire was sequenced with immunoSEQ multiplex PCR; TCRdb's copy has only in-frame clones and lacks some. The sample holds over 120,000 clones, more than 75% seen once. The sequencing input was peripheral blood. The origin of the receptors is a man aged 45 to 65 who had recovered from COVID-19.

The V call is TRBV7-2, the J call TRBJ2-7; D unresolved. The CDR3 is 16 amino acids. Germline loops: CDR1 SGHTA, CDR2 FQGNSA. The ends were cut back, 6 bases at V and 3 bases at J, with 21 bases in the middle. This chain's CDR3 is CASSQTGLTPLYEQYF. DNA of the CDR3: TGTGCCAGCAGTCAGACTGGTCTAACCCCTCTCTACGAGCAGTACTTC.

V gene TRBV12-5 combines with J gene TRBJ2-3, with unresolved D. CDR3 length: 12 residues. Germline V gene data show CDR1 as LGHNT and CDR2 as FRNRAP. The germline V and J ends were trimmed by 0 bases and 6 bases, with 4 bases remaining between them. DNA for the CDR3: TGTGCTAGTGGTTTGGTACTTGATACGCAGTATTTT. This gives the protein CASGLVLDTQYF.